The rows below give T cell receptor beta chains drawn from one sample of a study of T cell changes during pregnancy in multiple sclerosis. Measured with immunoSEQ multiplex PCR; TCRdb has only the in-frame clones, and not every one. The profile covers fewer than 40,000 clones, with roughly 91% appearing a single time and roughly 0.5% taken by the ten largest. This material consisted of CD4+ T cells from peripheral blood mononuclear cells, taken in the second trimester of pregnancy. These receptors originate from a female donor in good health, enrolled as a control in a pregnancy study. Both conserved end residues are part of each CDR3.

v_call cdr3_length cdr3_aa
TRBV11-3 14 CASSSPSGGNEQFF
TRBV7-7 15 CASSPDERRGNEQFF
TRBV25-1 12 CASSDGGETQYF
TRBV7-6 16 CASSSPLAGSKNEQYF
TRBV4-2 15 CASSPREDYSYEQYF
TRBV5-1 13 CASSLALGSEQYF
TRBV9 13 CASSVAFTDTQYF
TRBV7-9 16 CASSLTFLGLNTEAFF
TRBV18 18 CASSGPGQGANPSYEQYF
TRBV9 14 CASSVGAENQPQHF
TRBV28 15 CASSLAGVLRNEQFF
TRBV7-9 15 CASSPTSGRYNEQFF
TRBV10-2 16 CASTPAGGLFSGGYTF
TRBV4-1 17 CASSPGRAKGRNYGYTF
TRBV28 16 CASSSGGGLGSYEQYF
TRBV11-3 16 CASSLLSSGSTDTQYF
TRBV6-5 13 CASSPLFAGGAFF
TRBV10-3 17 CAISGTSGGIQYNEQFF
TRBV19 13 CAIGGQVGGEQFF
TRBV10-3 15 CAIREGLAGVNEQFF
TRBV19 15 CASSIVGTANSPLHF
TRBV19 13 CASSMTAQETQYF
TRBV12-5 17 CASGLTGLAGSYNEQFF
TRBV5-1 15 CASSSLTGATDGYTF
TRBV4-2 18 CASSQDLRRGASTDTQYF
TRBV5-1 13 CASSFEGSRGYTF
TRBV18 18 CASSPPRDSNPTNEKLFF
TRBV5-4 15 CASSTNRGQNTEAFF
TRBV5-4 14 CASSLGGRDQPQHF
TRBV10-3 17 CAISETSGSGSTDTQYF
TRBV9 16 CASSALQPANTGELFF
TRBV7-8 16 CASSPGGGRPNYGYTF
TRBV4-1 12 CAKRSSSDEQFF
TRBV19 15 CASSFDRSSGNTIYF
TRBV5-1 15 CASSLGGTGNTEAFF
TRBV7-9 15 CASSLGDRANEKLFF
TRBV28 12 CASSTTGGEQYF
TRBV7-9 16 CASSLNLATLYETQYF
TRBV28 12 CASSSNAGTQYF
TRBV6-1 14 CASSPQGAGQPQHF
TRBV28 14 CASSLASSYNEQFF
TRBV13 13 CASSPSDWNEQFF
TRBV9 14 CASSATGIFYGYTF
TRBV27 15 CASSVRTSEDYGYTF
TRBV7-9 16 CASCRGGQGMNTEAFF
TRBV29-1 13 CSVGTGVNSPLHF
TRBV5-4 14 CASGSGGAVYGYTF
TRBV5-1 14 CASSPSGEGHEQYF
TRBV19 13 CASSALTNEKLFF
TRBV7-2 11 CASSIGGEQYF
TRBV19 14 CASSRGSTNEKLFF
TRBV25-1 14 CASSEGAPGQDYTF
TRBV7-3 15 CASSRDGDINYGYTF
TRBV28 15 CASSSPGTNTGELFF
TRBV15 15 CATSRDNSLNEKLFF
TRBV7-9 17 CASSPNSLVIIYREQFF
TRBV2 13 CASRGRANYGYTF